This TCR beta chain is from a study of identical twins (dated by TCRdb to the mid-2010s). Broadly, across the study: To test whether fetal clonotypes persist, this study deep-sequenced TCR alpha and beta repertoires from monozygotic twins, from unrelated adults of various ages, and from cord blood. To rule out contamination, replicate twin experiments were performed at different times with different library preparation protocols. The investigation overall reported the following: Abundant cord blood beta clonotypes had fewer insertions, young adult naive repertoires showed a similar but weaker trend, and memory repertoires showed no such trend. Because the same donors could not be followed over many years, the conclusions depended on cross-sectional statistical analysis. Out-of-frame TCR alpha sharing in monozygotic twins was systematically underestimated by recombination models, whereas sharing between unrelated individuals was in agreement with the recombination models. The excess sharing between twins in beta out-of-frame sequences was weaker because fewer shared sequences reduced the signal-to-noise ratio. Compared with coincidental sharing between unrelated individuals, out-of-frame TCR alpha sequences shared between twins had an excess of sequences with low generation probability. Invariant T cells such as MAIT and iNKT could partly confound zero-insertion analyses, though diverse VJ usage argued against this for most clonotypes.

This clonotype has a count of ten or more. Its antigen is unknown. No base-level quality is on record; no much larger clone is a single base apart. Every donor in the study was a healthy Caucasian. The twin cohort comprised three pairs of female monozygotic twins, all aged roughly 18 to 29 years. Peripheral blood mononuclear cells were the source from which RNA for the TCR libraries was isolated. Libraries were built with 5' RACE. The sample was run on an Illumina HiSeq 2000. A universal primer binding site was added through template switching, and the final cDNA carried a unique molecular identifier so that TCR cDNA molecules could be counted accurately. First-strand cDNA for TCR alpha and beta chains was synthesized from specific primers in the conserved constant-segment region. To control for contamination, every cDNA library was double barcoded, receiving both a SMART-Mk sample barcode and Illumina barcodes. TruSeq adapter sequences and Illumina sample barcodes were added in two successive PCR steps. Sequencing of the TCR alpha and beta cDNA libraries was done on the Illumina HiSeq platform using custom primers. On the authors' methods: MiGEC was used to process raw reads and extract unique molecular identifiers, and MiXCR was used to find CDR3 positions. For each individual, recombination models were inferred using an EM algorithm with the repgenHMM and IGoR tools. Shared clonotypes were analyzed with the tcR package in R, and sharing was normalized by the product of cloneset sizes. To study raw recombination without the effects of thymic and clonal selection, out-of-frame nonproductive sequences were analyzed. TCRdb itself trimmed the public reads at Q25 with fastp, ran MiXCR and retained productive beta chains. CDR3 protein sequences are deduplicated, and each keeps its most common genes and DNA. TCRdb's processing, not the study's, gives the V and J calls here. In all, the sample holds a few hundred thousand distinct CDR3 sequences, and nearly 10% of those were seen once. The ten most abundant clones make up 3% of the sample.

The sample was also reused in another study, on yellow fever vaccine responses in identical twins. The second study's paper adds: According to the authors, the vaccine-induced T cell response in identical twins seemed to be partly convergent and partly specific to each individual. In identical twins, the study followed T cell clones that responded to the vaccine with precision.

The material sequenced was PBMCs. The origin of this receptor is a young woman in good health.

Read as DNA, the sequence is TGTGCCAGCAGTTTTGGGTTCGGGGAGCTGTTTTTT. It is translated as CASSFGFGELFF. The sequence joins TRBV12-3 or TRBV12-4 to TRBJ2-2; no D gene call is confident. At the junction V is shortened by 3 bases and J by 7 bases, with 6 bases in between. From cysteine to phenylalanine, the CDR3 is 12 amino acids long. Left in the record is the CDR3 DNA by itself, 36 bases read in frame from the first base.